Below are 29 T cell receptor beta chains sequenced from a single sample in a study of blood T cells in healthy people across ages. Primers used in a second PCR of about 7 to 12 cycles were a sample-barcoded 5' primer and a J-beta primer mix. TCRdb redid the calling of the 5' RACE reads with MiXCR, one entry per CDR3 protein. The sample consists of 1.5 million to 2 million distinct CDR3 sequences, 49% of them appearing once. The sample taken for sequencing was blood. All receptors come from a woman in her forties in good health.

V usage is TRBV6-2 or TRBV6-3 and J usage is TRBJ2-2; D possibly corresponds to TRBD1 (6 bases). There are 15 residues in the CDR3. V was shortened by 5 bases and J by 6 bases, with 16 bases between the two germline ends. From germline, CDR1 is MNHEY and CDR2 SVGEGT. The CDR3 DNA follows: TGTGCCAGCAGTCGCTCACAGGGTCTCTCCGGGGAGCTGTTTTTT. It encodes CASSRSQGLSGELFF.

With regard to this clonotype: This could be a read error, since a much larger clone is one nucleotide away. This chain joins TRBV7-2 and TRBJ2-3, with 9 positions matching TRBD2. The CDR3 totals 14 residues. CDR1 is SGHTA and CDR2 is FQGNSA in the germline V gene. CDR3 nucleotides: TGTGCCAGCAGCTCCGGGACTAGCACAGGTACGCAGTATTTT. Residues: CASSSGTSTGTQYF.

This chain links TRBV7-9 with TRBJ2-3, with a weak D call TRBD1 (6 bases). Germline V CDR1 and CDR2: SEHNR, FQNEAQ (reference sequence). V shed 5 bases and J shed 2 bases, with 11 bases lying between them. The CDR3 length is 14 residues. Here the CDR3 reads CASSRGQHTDTQYF. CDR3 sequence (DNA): TGTGCCAGCAGCAGAGGACAGCACACAGATACGCAGTATTTT.

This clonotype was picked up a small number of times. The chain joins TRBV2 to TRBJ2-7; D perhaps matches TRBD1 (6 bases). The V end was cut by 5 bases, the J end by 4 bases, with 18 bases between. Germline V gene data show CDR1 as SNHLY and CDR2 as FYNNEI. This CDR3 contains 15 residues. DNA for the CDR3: TGTGCCAGCAGTCGACAGGCCCTTAGTGAGTACGAGCAGTACTTC. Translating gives CASSRQALSEYEQYF.

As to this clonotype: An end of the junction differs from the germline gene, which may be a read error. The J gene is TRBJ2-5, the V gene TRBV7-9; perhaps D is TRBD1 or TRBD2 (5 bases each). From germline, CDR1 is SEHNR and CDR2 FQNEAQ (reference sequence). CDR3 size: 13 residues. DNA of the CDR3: TGTGCCAGCAGCTCCGGGGCCTCGGAGATCCAGTACTTC. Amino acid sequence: CASSSGASEIQYF. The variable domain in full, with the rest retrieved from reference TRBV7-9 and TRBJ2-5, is DTGVSQNPRHKITKRGQNVTFRCDPISEHNRLYWYRQTLGQGPEFLTYFQNEAQLEKSRLLSDRFSAERPKGSFSTLEIQRTEQGDSAMYLCASSSGASEIQYFGPGTRLLVL.

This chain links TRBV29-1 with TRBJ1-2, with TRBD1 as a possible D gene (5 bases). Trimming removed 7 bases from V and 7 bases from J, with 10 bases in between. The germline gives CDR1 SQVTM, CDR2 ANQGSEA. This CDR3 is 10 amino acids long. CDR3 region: CSAGGTGYTF. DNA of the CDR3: TGCAGCGCTGGGGGGACTGGCTACACCTTC.

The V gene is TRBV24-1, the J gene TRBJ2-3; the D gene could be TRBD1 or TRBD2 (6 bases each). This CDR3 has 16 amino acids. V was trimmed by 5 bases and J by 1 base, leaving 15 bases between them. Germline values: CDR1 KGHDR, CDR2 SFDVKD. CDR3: CATSVGGQGGTDTQYF. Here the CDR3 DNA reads TGTGCCACCAGTGTAGGGGGGCAGGGCGGCACAGATACGCAGTATTTT.

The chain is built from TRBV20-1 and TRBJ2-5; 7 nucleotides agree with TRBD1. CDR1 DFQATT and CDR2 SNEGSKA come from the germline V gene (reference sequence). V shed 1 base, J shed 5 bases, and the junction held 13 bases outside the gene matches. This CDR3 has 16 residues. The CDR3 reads CSARVRDRLLRETQYF. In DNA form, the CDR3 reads TGCAGTGCTAGAGTTCGGGACAGACTCTTGAGGGAGACCCAGTACTTC.

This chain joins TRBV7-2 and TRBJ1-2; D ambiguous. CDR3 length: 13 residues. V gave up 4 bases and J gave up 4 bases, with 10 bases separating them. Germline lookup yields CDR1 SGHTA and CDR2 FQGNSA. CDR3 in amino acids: CASSSTIGYGYTF. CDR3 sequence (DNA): TGTGCCAGCAGCTCCACCATTGGCTATGGCTACACCTTC.

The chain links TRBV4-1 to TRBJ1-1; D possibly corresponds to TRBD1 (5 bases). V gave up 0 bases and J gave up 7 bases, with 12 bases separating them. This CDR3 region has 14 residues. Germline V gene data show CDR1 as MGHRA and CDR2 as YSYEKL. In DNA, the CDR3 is TGCGCCAGCAGCCAAGAGGGGGTGTGGAGTGAAGCTTTCTTT. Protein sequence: CASSQEGVWSEAFF.

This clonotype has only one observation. This chain's CDR3 is CASNSGTESNEQFF. CDR3 in DNA: TGCGCCAGCAACTCCGGGACAGAGAGCAATGAGCAGTTCTTC. The rearrangement uses TRBV10-2 and TRBJ2-1; 7 bases fit TRBD1. This CDR3 contains 14 residues. Trimming cost V 7 bases and J 6 bases; bases outside gene matches: 9. The germline gives CDR1 WSHSY, CDR2 SAAADI.

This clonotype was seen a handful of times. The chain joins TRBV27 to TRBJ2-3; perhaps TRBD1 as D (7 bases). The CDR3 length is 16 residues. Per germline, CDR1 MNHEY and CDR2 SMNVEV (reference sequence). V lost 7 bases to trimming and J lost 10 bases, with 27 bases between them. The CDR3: CASTLQGGRGSGAQYF. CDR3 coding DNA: TGTGCCAGCACCCTCCAGGGAGGCAGGGGGAGTGGGGCGCAGTATTTT.

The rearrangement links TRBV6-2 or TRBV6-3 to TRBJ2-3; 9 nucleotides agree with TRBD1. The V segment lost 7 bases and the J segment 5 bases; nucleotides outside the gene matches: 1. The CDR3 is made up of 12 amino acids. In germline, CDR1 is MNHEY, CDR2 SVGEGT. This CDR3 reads CASTDRGDTQYF. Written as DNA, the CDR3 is TGTGCCAGCACGGACAGGGGAGATACGCAGTATTTT.

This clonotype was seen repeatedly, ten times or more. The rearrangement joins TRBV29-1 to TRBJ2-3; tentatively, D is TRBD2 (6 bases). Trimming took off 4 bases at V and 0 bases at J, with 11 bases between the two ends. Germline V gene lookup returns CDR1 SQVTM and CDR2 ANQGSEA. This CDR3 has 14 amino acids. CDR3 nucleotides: TGCAGCGTTGGGCGGGGCACTAGCACAGATACGCAGTATTTT. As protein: CSVGRGTSTDTQYF.

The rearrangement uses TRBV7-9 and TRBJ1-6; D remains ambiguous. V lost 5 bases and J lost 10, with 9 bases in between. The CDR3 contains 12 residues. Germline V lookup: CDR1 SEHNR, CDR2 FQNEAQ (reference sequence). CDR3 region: CASSEGSSPLHF. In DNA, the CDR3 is TGTGCCAGCAGCGAAGGGTCCTCACCCCTCCACTTT.

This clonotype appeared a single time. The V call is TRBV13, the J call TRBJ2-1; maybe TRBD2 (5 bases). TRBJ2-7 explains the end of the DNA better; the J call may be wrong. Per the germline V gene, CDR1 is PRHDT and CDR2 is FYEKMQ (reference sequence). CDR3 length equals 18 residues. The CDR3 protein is CASSLPSGPGSSYNEQYF. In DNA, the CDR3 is TGTGCCAGCAGCTTGCCCTCCGGTCCGGGGAGCTCCTACAATGAGCAGTACTTC.

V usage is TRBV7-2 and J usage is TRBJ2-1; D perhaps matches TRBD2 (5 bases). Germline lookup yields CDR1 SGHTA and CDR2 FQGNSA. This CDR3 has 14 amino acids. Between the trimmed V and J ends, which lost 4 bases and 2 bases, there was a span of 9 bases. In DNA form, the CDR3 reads TGTGCCAGCAGCTCAATCGGGACCTACAATGAGCAGTTCTTC. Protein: CASSSIGTYNEQFF.

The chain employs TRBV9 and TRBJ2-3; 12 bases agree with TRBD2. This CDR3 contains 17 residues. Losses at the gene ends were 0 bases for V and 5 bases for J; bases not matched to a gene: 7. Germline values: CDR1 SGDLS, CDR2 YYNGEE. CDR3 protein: CASSVGGLAGGRDTQYF. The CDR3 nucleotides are TGTGCCAGCAGCGTAGGTGGGCTAGCGGGGGGGAGAGATACGCAGTATTTT.

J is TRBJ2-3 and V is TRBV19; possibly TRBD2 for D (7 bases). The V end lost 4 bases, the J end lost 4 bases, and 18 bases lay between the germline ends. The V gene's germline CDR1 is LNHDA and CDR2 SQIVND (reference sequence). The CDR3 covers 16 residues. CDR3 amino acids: CASSRGGGRTSDTQYF. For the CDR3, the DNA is TGTGCCAGTAGTAGGGGCGGGGGCCGCACATCAGATACGCAGTATTTT. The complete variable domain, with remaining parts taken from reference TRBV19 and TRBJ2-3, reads DGGITQSPKYLFRKEGQNVTLSCEQNLNHDAMYWYRQDPGQGLRLIYYSQIVNDFQKGDIAEGYSVSREKKESFPLTVTSAQKNPTAFYLCASSRGGGRTSDTQYFGPGTRLTVL.

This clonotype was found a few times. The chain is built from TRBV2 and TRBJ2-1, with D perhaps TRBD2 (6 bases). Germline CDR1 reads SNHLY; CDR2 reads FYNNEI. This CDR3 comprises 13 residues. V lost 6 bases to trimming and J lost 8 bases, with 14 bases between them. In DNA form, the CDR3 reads TGTGCCAGCAGGGGGGGTAGCCTGCATGAGCAGTTCTTC. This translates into CASRGGSLHEQFF.

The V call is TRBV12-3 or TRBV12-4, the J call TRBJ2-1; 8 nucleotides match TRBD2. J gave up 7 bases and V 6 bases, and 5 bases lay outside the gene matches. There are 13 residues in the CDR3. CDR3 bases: TGTGCCAGCAGGGGACTAGTTCTAAATGAGCAGTTCTTC. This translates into CASRGLVLNEQFF.

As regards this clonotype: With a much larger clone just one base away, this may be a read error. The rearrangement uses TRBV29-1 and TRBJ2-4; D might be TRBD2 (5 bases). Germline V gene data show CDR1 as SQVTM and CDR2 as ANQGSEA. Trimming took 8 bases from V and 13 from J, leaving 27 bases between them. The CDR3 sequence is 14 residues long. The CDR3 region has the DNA TGCAGCCTGCGGACTCGACTCTCCTACAATGAGCAGTACTTC. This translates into CSLRTRLSYNEQYF.

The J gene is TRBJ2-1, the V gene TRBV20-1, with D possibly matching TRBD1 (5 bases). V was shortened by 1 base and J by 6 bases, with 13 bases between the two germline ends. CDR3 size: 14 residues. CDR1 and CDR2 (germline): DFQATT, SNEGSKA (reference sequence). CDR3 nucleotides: TGCAGTGCTAGAGCCCCAAAGGGGTTCAATGAGCAGTTCTTC. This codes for CSARAPKGFNEQFF.

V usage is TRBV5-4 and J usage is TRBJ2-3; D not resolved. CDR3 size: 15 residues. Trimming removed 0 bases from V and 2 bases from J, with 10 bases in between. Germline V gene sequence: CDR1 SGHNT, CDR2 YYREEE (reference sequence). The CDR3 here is CASSLGWNPTDTQYF. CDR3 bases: TGTGCCAGCAGCTTGGGTTGGAACCCCACAGATACGCAGTATTTT.

CDR3 in DNA: TGTGCCAGCAGTTACAAGCGGGGGCACTCTGGGGCCAACGTCCTGACTTTC. As protein: CASSYKRGHSGANVLTF. The J gene is TRBJ2-6, the V gene TRBV6-2 or TRBV6-3; 8 bases fit TRBD2. Germline values: CDR1 MNHEY, CDR2 SVGEGT. Germline trimming cut 2 bases from V and 0 bases from J; bases unmatched to any gene: 3. The CDR3 consists of 17 residues.

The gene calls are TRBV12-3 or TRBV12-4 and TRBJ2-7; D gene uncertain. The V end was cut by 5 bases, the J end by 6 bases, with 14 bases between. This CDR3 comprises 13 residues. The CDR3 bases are TGTGCCAGCAGTGTATCCTCGTGGCGCGAGCAGTACTTC. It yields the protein CASSVSSWREQYF.

CDR3 DNA sequence: TGTGCCACCAGTGACGGGGGGGACCACGAGCAGTACTTC. It translates to CATSDGGDHEQYF. The chain links TRBV24-1 to TRBJ2-7; 8 nucleotides align to TRBD2. J gave up 5 bases and V 4 bases, and 3 bases lay outside the gene matches. This CDR3 region has 13 residues. Germline lookup yields CDR1 KGHDR and CDR2 SFDVKD.

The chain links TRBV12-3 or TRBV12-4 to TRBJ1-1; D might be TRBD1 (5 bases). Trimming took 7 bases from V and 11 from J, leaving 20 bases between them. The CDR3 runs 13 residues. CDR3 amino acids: CASKKVPQGAAFF. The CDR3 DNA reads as TGTGCCAGCAAAAAGGTCCCCCAAGGGGCCGCTTTCTTT.

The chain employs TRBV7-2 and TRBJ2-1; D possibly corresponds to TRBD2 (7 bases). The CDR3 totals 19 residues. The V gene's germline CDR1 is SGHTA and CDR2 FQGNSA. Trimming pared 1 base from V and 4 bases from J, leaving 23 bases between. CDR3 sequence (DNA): TGTGCCAGCAGCTTAGTTAGAGGGGGGGGCAGTTCTTCTTACAATGAGCAGTTCTTC. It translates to CASSLVRGGGSSSYNEQFF.